This T cell receptor (beta chain) was observed in a study of blood T cell repertoires in COVID-19. Study-level background: Donors in the United States, Italy and Spain gave samples during acute or convalescent COVID-19.

Germline assignment: CDR1 LGHNA and CDR2 YNFKEQ. V gave up 5 bases and J gave up 4 bases; unmatched junction bases: 6. The CDR3 contains 14 residues. In the original processing: Cell counts per sample came from amplifying reference gene primers. Libraries were prepared by immunoSEQ multiplex PCR; TCRdb keeps only in-frame clonotypes and omits some of them. D and trimming come from the DNA, and the V and J calls and clone size come from that table. Of hundreds of thousands of clones listed, about 83% are singletons. Patients from Seattle were sampled longitudinally, starting during active infection. V is TRBV4-2 and J is TRBJ1-2; 8 bases align to TRBD1. Material: peripheral blood. The sequence was obtained from a woman younger than 45 with COVID-19, enrolled during active disease. In DNA, the CDR3 is TGTGCCAGCAGCGGACAGGGAGAGGCCTATGGCTACACCTTC. This encodes CASSGQGEAYGYTF.